The next 2 T cell receptor beta chains were all read from a single sample in a study of OX40 agonist ivuxolimab in advanced cancers. Generated by immunoSEQ multiplex PCR, the TCRdb table keeps only in-frame clones and is missing some. This sample carries over 20,000 clones, around four fifths of them seen once, and the ten largest clones take approximately 25%. Sequenced material: CD4+ or CD8+ T cells sorted from blood, taken in a trial of the OX40 agonist ivuxolimab. These receptors came from an adult with an advanced solid tumor such as melanoma, head and neck, liver or kidney cancer.

The V and J genes are TRBV30 and TRBJ1-4; D gene uncertain. The germline V gene encodes CDR1 GTSNPN and CDR2 SVGIG (reference sequence). This CDR3 region has 15 residues. V lost 2 bases, J lost 8 bases, and 18 bases lay in between. The CDR3 nucleotides read TGTGCCTGGAGTCCCCGAGGGAGGGTTGACGAAAAACTGTTTTTT. It codes for CAWSPRGRVDEKLFF.

This sequence joins TRBV28 and TRBJ2-2; the D is unclear. V was cut by 5 bases and J by 7 bases, with 11 bases left in between. The CDR3 runs to 13 residues. Per germline, CDR1 MDHEN and CDR2 SYDVKM. The CDR3 DNA follows: TGTGCCAGCAGTCCAGTGGCGGTCGGGGAGCTGTTTTTT. Amino acids: CASSPVAVGELFF.